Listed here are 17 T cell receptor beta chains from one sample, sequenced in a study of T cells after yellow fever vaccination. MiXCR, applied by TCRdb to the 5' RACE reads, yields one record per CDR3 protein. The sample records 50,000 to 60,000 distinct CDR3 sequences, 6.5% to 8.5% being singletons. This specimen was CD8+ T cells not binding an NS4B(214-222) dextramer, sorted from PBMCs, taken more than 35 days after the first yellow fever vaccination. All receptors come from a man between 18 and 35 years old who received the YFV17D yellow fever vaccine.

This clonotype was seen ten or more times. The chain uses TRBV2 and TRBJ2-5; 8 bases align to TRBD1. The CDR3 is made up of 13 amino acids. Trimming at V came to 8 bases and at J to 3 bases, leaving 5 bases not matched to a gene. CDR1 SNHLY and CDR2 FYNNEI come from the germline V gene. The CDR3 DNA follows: TGTGCCAGCTCGGACAGGGTTAAAGAGACCCAGTACTTC. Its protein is CASSDRVKETQYF.

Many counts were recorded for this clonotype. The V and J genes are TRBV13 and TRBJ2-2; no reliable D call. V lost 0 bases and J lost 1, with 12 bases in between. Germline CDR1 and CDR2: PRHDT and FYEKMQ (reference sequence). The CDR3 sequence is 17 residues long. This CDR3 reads CASSLGYSDLNTGELFF. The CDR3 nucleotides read TGTGCCAGCAGCTTAGGATACAGCGATCTGAACACCGGGGAGCTGTTTTTT.

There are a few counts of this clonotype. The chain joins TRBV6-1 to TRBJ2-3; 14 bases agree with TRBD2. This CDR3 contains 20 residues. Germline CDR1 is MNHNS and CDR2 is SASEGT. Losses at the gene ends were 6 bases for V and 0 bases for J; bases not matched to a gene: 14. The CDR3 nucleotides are TGTGCCAGCAGCGAACCCGGGACTAGCGGGGGCGCCGCTAGCACAGATACGCAGTATTTT. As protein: CASSEPGTSGGAASTDTQYF.

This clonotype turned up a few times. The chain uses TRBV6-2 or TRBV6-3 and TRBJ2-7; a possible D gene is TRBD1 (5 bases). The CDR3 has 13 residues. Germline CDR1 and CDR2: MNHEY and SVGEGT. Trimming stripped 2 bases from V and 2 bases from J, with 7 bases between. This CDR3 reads CASSYQGTYEQYV. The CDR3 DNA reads TGTGCCAGCAGTTACCAGGGTACCTACGAGCAGTACGTC.

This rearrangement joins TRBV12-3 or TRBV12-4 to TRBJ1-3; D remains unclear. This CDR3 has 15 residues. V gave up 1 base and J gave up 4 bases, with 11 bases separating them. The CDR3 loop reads CASSLDAAGGNTIYF. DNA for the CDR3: TGTGCCAGCAGTTTAGACGCGGCGGGAGGAAACACCATATATTTT.

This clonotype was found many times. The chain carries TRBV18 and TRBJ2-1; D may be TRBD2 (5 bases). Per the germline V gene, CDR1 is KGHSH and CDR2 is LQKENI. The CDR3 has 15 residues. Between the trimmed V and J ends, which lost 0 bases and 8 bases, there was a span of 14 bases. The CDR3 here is CASSPPEDERDEQFF. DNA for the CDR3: TGTGCCAGCTCACCACCGGAGGACGAGAGGGATGAGCAGTTCTTC.

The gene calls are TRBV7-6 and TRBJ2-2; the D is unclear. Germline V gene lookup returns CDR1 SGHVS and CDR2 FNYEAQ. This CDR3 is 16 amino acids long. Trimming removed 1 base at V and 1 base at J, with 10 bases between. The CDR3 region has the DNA TGTGCCAGCAGCTTAGTAAGCGTCATGAACACCGGGGAGCTGTTTTTT. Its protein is CASSLVSVMNTGELFF.

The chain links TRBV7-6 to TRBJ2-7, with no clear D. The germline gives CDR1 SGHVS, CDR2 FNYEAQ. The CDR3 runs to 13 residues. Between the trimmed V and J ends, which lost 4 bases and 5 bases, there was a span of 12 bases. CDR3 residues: CASSSRLLHEQYF. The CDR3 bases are TGTGCCAGCAGCTCCCGACTCCTCCACGAGCAGTACTTC. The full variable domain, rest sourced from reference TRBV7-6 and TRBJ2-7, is GAGVSQSPRYKVTKRGQDVALRCDPISGHVSLYWYRQALGQGPEFLTYFNYEAQQDKSGLPNDRFSAERPEGSISTLTIQRTEQRDSAMYRCASSSRLLHEQYFGPGTRLTVT.

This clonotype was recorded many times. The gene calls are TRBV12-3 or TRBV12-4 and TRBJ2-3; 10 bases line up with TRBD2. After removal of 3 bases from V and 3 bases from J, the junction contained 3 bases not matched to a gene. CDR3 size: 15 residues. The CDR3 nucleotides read TGTGCCAGCAGTTTGAGCGGGGGGGTGACAGATACGCAGTATTTT. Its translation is CASSLSGGVTDTQYF.

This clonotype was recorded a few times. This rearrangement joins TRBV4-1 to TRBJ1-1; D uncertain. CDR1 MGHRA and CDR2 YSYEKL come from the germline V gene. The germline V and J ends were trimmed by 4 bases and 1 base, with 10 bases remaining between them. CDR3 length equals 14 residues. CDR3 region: CASSLNGGNTEAFF. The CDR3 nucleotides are TGCGCCAGCAGCCTTAACGGAGGGAACACTGAAGCTTTCTTT.

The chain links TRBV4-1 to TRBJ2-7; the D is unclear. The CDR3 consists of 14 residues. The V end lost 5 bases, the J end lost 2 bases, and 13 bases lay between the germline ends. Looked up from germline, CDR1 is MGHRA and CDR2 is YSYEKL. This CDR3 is CASSVGQYTYEQYF. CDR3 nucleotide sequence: TGCGCCAGCAGCGTCGGGCAGTACACCTACGAGCAGTACTTC.

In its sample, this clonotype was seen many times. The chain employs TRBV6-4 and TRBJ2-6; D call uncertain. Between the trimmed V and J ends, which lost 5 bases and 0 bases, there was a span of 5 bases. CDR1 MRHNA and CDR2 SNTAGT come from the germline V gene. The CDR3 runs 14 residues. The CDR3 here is CASSQNSGANVLTF. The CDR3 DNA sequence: TGTGCCAGCAGTCAAAACTCTGGGGCCAACGTCCTGACTTTC.

CDR3 coding DNA: TGTGCCAGCAGCCCCGGGCTAGACATCTCCTACGAGCAGTACGTC. This encodes CASSPGLDISYEQYV. This chain joins TRBV5-6 and TRBJ2-7; D is unresolved. From germline, CDR1 is SGHDT and CDR2 YYEEEE. Deletions cut 4 bases from V and 0 bases from J, with 14 bases between. This CDR3 contains 15 residues.

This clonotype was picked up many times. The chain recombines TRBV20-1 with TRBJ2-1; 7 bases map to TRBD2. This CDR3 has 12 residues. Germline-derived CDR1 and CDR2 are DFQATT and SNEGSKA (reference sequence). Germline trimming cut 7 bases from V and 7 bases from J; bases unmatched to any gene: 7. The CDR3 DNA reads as TGCAGTGGCGACTCCGGGGGGAATGAGCAGTTCTTC. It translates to CSGDSGGNEQFF.

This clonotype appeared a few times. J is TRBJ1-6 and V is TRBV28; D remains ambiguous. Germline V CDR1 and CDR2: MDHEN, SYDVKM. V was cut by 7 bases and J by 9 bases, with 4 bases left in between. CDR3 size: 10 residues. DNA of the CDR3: TGTGCCAGCAACGGTTCACCCCTCCACTTT. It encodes CASNGSPLHF.

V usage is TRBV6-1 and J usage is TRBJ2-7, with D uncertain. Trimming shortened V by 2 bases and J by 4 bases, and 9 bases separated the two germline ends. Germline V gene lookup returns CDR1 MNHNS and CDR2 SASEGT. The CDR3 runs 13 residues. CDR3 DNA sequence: TGTGCCAGCAGTGAAAGGGTTGTATACGAGCAGTACGTC. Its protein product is CASSERVVYEQYV.

CDR3 protein: CASSQDWTGAEAFF. CDR3 nucleotide sequence: TGTGCCAGCAGCCAAGATTGGACAGGGGCTGAAGCTTTCTTT. The rearrangement uses TRBV4-2 and TRBJ1-1; 9 nucleotides line up with TRBD1. The length of the CDR3 is 14 residues. Germline trimming cut 0 bases from V and 6 bases from J; bases unmatched to any gene: 2. CDR1 and CDR2 (germline): LGHNA, YNFKEQ.